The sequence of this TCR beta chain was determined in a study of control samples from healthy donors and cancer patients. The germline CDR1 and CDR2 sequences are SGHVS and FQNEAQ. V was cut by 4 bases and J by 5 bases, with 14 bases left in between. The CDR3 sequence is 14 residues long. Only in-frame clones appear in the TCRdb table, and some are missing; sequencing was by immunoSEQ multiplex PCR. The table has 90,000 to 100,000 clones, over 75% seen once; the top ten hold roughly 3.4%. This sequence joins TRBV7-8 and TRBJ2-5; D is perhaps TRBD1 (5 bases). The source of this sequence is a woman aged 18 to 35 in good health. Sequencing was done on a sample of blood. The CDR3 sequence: CASSSGISGETQYF. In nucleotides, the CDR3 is TGTGCCAGCAGCTCAGGGATCTCCGGGGAGACCCAGTACTTC. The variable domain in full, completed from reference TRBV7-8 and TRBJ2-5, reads GAGVSQSPRYKVAKRGQDVALRCDPISGHVSLFWYQQALGQGPEFLTYFQNEAQLDKSGLPSDRFFAERPEGSVSTLKIQRTQQEDSAVYLCASSSGISGETQYFGPGTRLLVL.